The 13 T cell receptor beta chains below come from one sample, sequenced in a study of blood T cell repertoires in COVID-19. The assay was immunoSEQ multiplex PCR, and TCRdb's table has in-frame clones only and misses some. Here the sample spans a few hundred thousand clones, 80% to 90% being singletons. Material for sequencing was PBMCs or T cells enriched from blood (not recorded which). These TCRs come from a young woman who had been exposed to COVID-19.

This chain connects TRBV19 to TRBJ2-4; 10 positions match TRBD2. Trimming at V came to 1 base and at J to 13 bases, leaving 16 bases not matched to a gene. Germline V gene data show CDR1 as LNHDA and CDR2 as SQIVND (reference sequence). CDR3 size: 17 residues. The CDR3 sequence: CASSIVSGGAFLPKQYF. CDR3 in DNA: TGTGCCAGTAGTATAGTGAGCGGGGGGGCTTTCTTGCCGAAGCAGTACTTC.

This chain joins TRBV19 and TRBJ2-2, with a tentative D call TRBD2 (6 bases). V gave up 3 bases and J gave up 0 bases, with 14 bases separating them. The CDR3 covers 17 residues. CDR1 is LNHDA, CDR2 SQIVND, per germline (reference sequence). As DNA, the CDR3 is TGTGCCAGTAGTATCGGGGGACCTATTACGAACACCGGGGAGCTGTTTTTT. As protein: CASSIGGPITNTGELFF.

V and J are TRBV30 and TRBJ1-5, with D perhaps matching TRBD1 (5 bases). The CDR3 extends over 12 amino acids. The germline CDR1 and CDR2 sequences are GTSNPN and SVGIG (reference sequence). V shed 7 bases and J shed 6 bases, with 13 bases lying between them. This chain's CDR3 is CAYQGIGQPQHF. The CDR3, as DNA: TGTGCCTATCAGGGAATAGGTCAGCCCCAGCATTTT.

The V gene is TRBV11-2, the J gene TRBJ1-1; 7 bases map to TRBD1. This CDR3 is 15 amino acids long. The germline V gene encodes CDR1 SGHAT and CDR2 FQNNGV. J gave up 2 bases and V 3 bases, and 6 bases lay outside the gene matches. CDR3 nucleotides: TGTGCCAGCAGCTTCGACAGGGTTTTTAACACTGAAGCTTTCTTT. Protein sequence: CASSFDRVFNTEAFF.

V and J are TRBV6-1 and TRBJ1-3; D gene uncertain. Germline V CDR1 and CDR2: MNHNS, SASEGT. The CDR3 covers 14 residues. The V and J ends lost 2 bases and 0 bases respectively, with 5 bases between them. CDR3 residues: CASSELSSGNTIYF. The CDR3 region has the DNA TGTGCCAGCAGTGAACTGAGCTCTGGAAACACCATATATTTT.

This clone occurred once. The chain has TRBV7-8 and TRBJ2-7; D unresolved. In germline, CDR1 is SGHVS, CDR2 FQNEAQ. The CDR3 runs to 11 residues. V gave up 3 bases and J gave up 2 bases, with 2 bases separating them. CDR3 sequence (DNA): TGTGCCAGCAGCTTCACCTACGAGCAGTACTTC. It is translated as CASSFTYEQYF.

CDR3 DNA sequence: TGTGCCAGCTCACCAGGGCGAGAGGGCGGCTACACCTTC. This codes for CASSPGREGGYTF. The chain has TRBV18 and TRBJ1-2, with D hard to call. Germline loops: CDR1 KGHSH, CDR2 LQKENI. This CDR3 has 13 amino acids. V lost 2 bases and J lost 8, with 12 bases in between.

The chain couples TRBV12-2 to TRBJ2-3; the table calls TRBD2, which could not be checked here. TRBV12-2 corresponds to a pseudogene. CDR3 size: 18 residues. The CDR3 here is CASRLGVAGGQSTDTQYF. The CDR3 bases are TGTGCAAGTCGCTTAGGGGTAGCGGGGGGGCAAAGCACAGATACGCAGTATTTT.

V gene TRBV27 combines with J gene TRBJ1-1, with D perhaps TRBD1 (5 bases). Per germline, CDR1 MNHEY and CDR2 SMNVEV (reference sequence). Trimming removed 5 bases at V and 8 bases at J, with 9 bases between. CDR3 length: 11 residues. As DNA, the CDR3 is TGTGCCAGCAGTACCCCAGGGGAAGCTTTCTTT. It yields the protein CASSTPGEAFF.

The V and J genes are TRBV7-9 and TRBJ2-3, with D maybe TRBD1 (6 bases). CDR3 length: 13 residues. The germline CDR1 and CDR2 sequences are SEHNR and FQNEAQ (reference sequence). The V end was cut by 7 bases, the J end by 3 bases, with 11 bases between. Written as DNA, the CDR3 is TGTGCCAGCACCCTACAGGGTACAGATACGCAGTATTTT. The encoded protein is CASTLQGTDTQYF.

The V and J genes are TRBV5-6 and TRBJ2-7, with D uncertain. V was trimmed by 1 base and J by 0 bases, leaving 11 bases between them. This CDR3 is 15 amino acids long. CDR1 and CDR2 (germline): SGHDT, YYEEEE. DNA of the CDR3: TGTGCCAGCAGCTTGTCTGACACCCCCTCCTACGAGCAGTACTTC. This translates into CASSLSDTPSYEQYF.

The rearrangement joins TRBV24-1 to TRBJ1-2; 9 positions match TRBD1. CDR1 and CDR2 (germline): KGHDR, SFDVKD. The CDR3 runs 15 residues. Unmatched junction bases numbered 5, after V lost 5 bases and J lost 2 bases. DNA for the CDR3: TGTGCCACCAGTGGCGGACAGGGGCAAAACTATGGCTACACCTTC. It encodes CATSGGQGQNYGYTF.

V is TRBV27 and J is TRBJ1-1; possible D gene TRBD1, 5 bases. Germline V lookup: CDR1 MNHEY, CDR2 SMNVEV (reference sequence). This CDR3 is 15 amino acids long. Trimming left V 0 bases short and J 8 bases short, with 16 bases between. CDR3 DNA sequence: TGTGCCAGCAGTTTATCGTGGGGCGGACGGGGGGAAGCTTTCTTT. Translation: CASSLSWGGRGEAFF.